The rows below give T cell receptor beta chains drawn from one sample of a study of blood T cell repertoires in COVID-19. Generated by immunoSEQ multiplex PCR, the TCRdb table keeps only in-frame clones and is missing some. The sample shows more than 100,000 clones, roughly 88% of them seen only once. Sequencing was performed on peripheral blood. Receptors originate from a man aged 40-49 years with acute or convalescent COVID-19. The CDR3 runs from the conserved cysteine through the conserved F or W. A D gene is named only where the DNA matches it firmly. Clone size is shown for a subset of rows, as once, few, many or a class of expanded clone.

abundance,d_gene,j_gene,v_gene,CDR3aa,CDR3nt
-,-,TRBJ1-3,TRBV5-1,CASSLGVGVAGNTIYF,TGCGCCAGCAGCTTGGGTGTCGGGGTCGCCGGAAACACCATATATTTT
-,-,TRBJ1-5,TRBV19,CASDNGQISNQPQHF,TGTGCCAGCGATAACGGACAGATTAGCAATCAGCCCCAGCATTTT
once,-,TRBJ2-7,TRBV7-2,CASSSDPSTAYEQYF,TGTGCCAGCAGCTCCGACCCATCGACAGCCTACGAGCAGTACTTC
-,TRBD2,TRBJ2-5,TRBV5-1,CASSFSRLANTETQYF,TGCGCCAGCAGTTTTAGCCGACTAGCGAATACGGAGACCCAGTACTTC
-,-,TRBJ1-5,TRBV5-1,CASSLVGHRPANNQPQHF,TGCGCCAGCAGCTTGGTGGGACATAGGCCGGCAAACAATCAGCCCCAGCATTTT
-,TRBD1,TRBJ1-6,TRBV20-1,CSASQGAEVNSPLHF,TGCAGTGCTAGTCAGGGGGCCGAGGTGAATTCACCCCTCCACTTT
-,TRBD1,TRBJ1-6,TRBV9,CASSVETGTGVSPLHF,TGTGCCAGCAGCGTAGAAACCGGGACAGGGGTTTCACCCCTCCACTTT
-,-,TRBJ1-1,TRBV12-5,CASGLVLSARAFF,TGTGCTAGTGGTTTGGTACTTTCCGCCCGTGCTTTCTTT
-,TRBD1,TRBJ2-1,TRBV10-2,CASSRGQGAENEQFF,TGCGCCAGCAGCCGTGGACAGGGGGCTGAAAATGAGCAGTTCTTC
-,-,TRBJ1-1,TRBV5-1,CASSPAVGRPNTEAFF,TGCGCCAGCAGCCCCGCCGTGGGCAGGCCTAACACTGAAGCTTTCTTT
-,-,TRBJ1-6,TRBV11-3,CASSFTRSSPLHF,TGTGCCAGCAGCTTCACGAGGAGTTCACCCCTCCACTTT
-,-,TRBJ1-2,TRBV29-1,CSVDPRDYGYTF,TGCAGCGTTGACCCCAGGGACTATGGCTACACCTTC
-,TRBD1,TRBJ1-2,TRBV27,CASRTGAGFGYGYTF,TGTGCCAGCAGGACAGGGGCTGGGTTTGGCTATGGCTACACCTTC
-,TRBD1,TRBJ1-1,TRBV14,CASSQDRTGEWNTEAFF,TGTGCCAGCAGCCAAGATAGGACAGGGGAATGGAACACTGAAGCTTTCTTT
once,-,TRBJ1-5,TRBV6-5,CASSYVASREPQHF,TGTGCCAGCAGTTACGTAGCATCCCGGGAGCCCCAGCATTTT
-,TRBD1,TRBJ2-2,TRBV18,CASSPSKGGEGGELFF,TGTGCCAGCTCACCATCAAAAGGGGGCGAAGGCGGGGAGCTGTTTTTT
-,-,TRBJ2-1,TRBV6-5,CASSYGQIDNEQFF,TGTGCCAGCAGTTACGGACAGATAGACAATGAGCAGTTCTTC
-,TRBD1,TRBJ2-7,TRBV4-1,CASSQDQVGQGLHEQYF,TGCGCCAGCAGCCAAGATCAGGTGGGACAGGGATTGCACGAGCAGTACTTC
-,-,TRBJ2-5,TRBV7-8,CASSLGLTGEETQYF,TGTGCCAGCAGCTTAGGCCTGACAGGAGAAGAGACCCAGTACTTC
-,TRBD2,TRBJ2-5,TRBV3-1/TRBV3-2,CASSQISGGETQYF,TGTGCCAGCAGCCAAATTAGCGGGGGAGAGACCCAGTACTTC
-,TRBD2,TRBJ2-2,TRBV20-1,CSASPSGGVGELFF,TGCAGTGCTAGTCCTAGCGGGGGAGTCGGGGAGCTGTTTTTT
-,-,TRBJ2-5,TRBV6-2/TRBV6-3,CASSFERQETQYF,TGTGCCAGCAGTTTCGAGCGGCAAGAGACCCAGTACTTC
few,-,TRBJ1-5,TRBV2,CASTTEDGGLQPQHF,TGTGCCAGCACCACAGAGGACGGGGGGCTTCAGCCCCAGCATTTT
once,-,TRBJ2-3,TRBV5-1,CASSLSPADTQYF,TGCGCCAGCAGCTTGAGCCCCGCAGATACGCAGTATTTT
-,TRBD2,TRBJ2-2,TRBV10-3,CAISESASGRHTGELFF,TGTGCCATCAGTGAGTCTGCTAGCGGGAGGCACACCGGGGAGCTGTTTTTT
-,TRBD1,TRBJ1-1,TRBV29-1,CSVDATGENTEAFF,TGCAGCGTGGACGCAACAGGGGAGAACACTGAAGCTTTCTTT
-,-,TRBJ2-7,TRBV12-3/TRBV12-4,CASTLYEQYF,TGTGCCAGCACCCTCTACGAGCAGTACTTC
many,-,TRBJ1-1,TRBV21-1,CASSKVGRKAEAFF,TGTGCCAGCAGCAAAGTTGGCAGAAAAGCTGAAGCTTTCTTT
-,TRBD2,TRBJ2-7,TRBV6-5,CASSRTSGDYEQYF,TGTGCCAGCAGTAGGACTAGCGGGGACTACGAGCAGTACTTC
-,-,TRBJ1-5,TRBV13,CASSLYRNQPQHF,TGTGCCAGCAGCTTATACAGGAATCAGCCCCAGCATTTT
-,-,TRBJ1-5,TRBV12-3/TRBV12-4,CASTRGDQPQHF,TGTGCCAGCACTCGGGGGGATCAGCCCCAGCATTTT
-,TRBD2,TRBJ2-5,TRBV19,CASSSAGTSGVGETQYF,TGTGCCAGTAGTTCAGCCGGGACTAGCGGGGTGGGGGAGACCCAGTACTTC
-,-,TRBJ2-2,TRBV27,CASKGQPNTGELFF,TGTGCCAGCAAAGGACAGCCGAACACCGGGGAGCTGTTTTTT
-,TRBD1,TRBJ2-7,TRBV11-3,CASSLATGREQYF,TGTGCCAGCAGCTTAGCGACAGGGCGGGAGCAGTACTTC
-,TRBD2,TRBJ2-1,TRBV11-3,CASSPGGGGGHEQFF,TGTGCCAGCAGCCCGGGGGGCGGGGGGGGGCATGAGCAGTTCTTC
-,-,TRBJ2-3,TRBV5-4,CASRKFVGGPGRDTQYF,TGTGCCAGCAGAAAATTTGTGGGGGGACCCGGTCGGGATACGCAGTATTTT
-,TRBD2,TRBJ2-7,TRBV5-4,CASSFRGSIYEQYF,TGTGCCAGCAGCTTCCGCGGGAGTATATACGAGCAGTACTTC
-,-,TRBJ2-1,TRBV5-1,CASAWGTGADEQFF,TGCGCCAGCGCCTGGGGCACTGGTGCCGATGAGCAGTTCTTC
once,TRBD1,TRBJ1-5,TRBV18,CASSPQTGSNQPQHF,TGTGCCAGCTCACCTCAGACAGGGTCGAATCAGCCCCAGCATTTT
-,TRBD2,TRBJ2-1,TRBV2,CASSEDLAGGIREQFF,TGTGCCAGCAGTGAAGACCTAGCGGGAGGAATCCGGGAGCAGTTCTTC
-,TRBD2,TRBJ2-1,TRBV3-1/TRBV3-2,CASSQRGLVAGPVEVEQFF,TGTGCCAGCAGCCAGAGGGGGTTAGTAGCGGGACCGGTTGAGGTGGAGCAGTTCTTC
-,TRBD1,TRBJ1-1,TRBV7-8,CASSNRDRVVTFF,TGTGCCAGCAGCAATAGGGACAGGGTAGTGACTTTCTTT
-,-,TRBJ1-4,TRBV10-3,CAISDGGNEKLFF,TGTGCCATCAGTGACGGTGGTAATGAAAAACTGTTTTTT
-,TRBD1,TRBJ2-1,TRBV19,CASSITGGSYNEQFF,TGTGCCAGTAGTATAACAGGGGGATCCTACAATGAGCAGTTCTTC
-,-,TRBJ2-1,TRBV7-5,CARSLVGTSGRCEQFF,TGTGCCAGAAGCTTAGTAGGGACTAGCGGGAGATGTGAGCAGTTCTTC
-,TRBD2,TRBJ2-7,TRBV27,CASSLRLFPGGSYEQYF,TGTGCCAGCAGTTTACGACTCTTCCCGGGGGGCTCCTACGAGCAGTACTTC
-,TRBD2,TRBJ2-3,TRBV30,CAWSFGLAGELGTDTQYF,TGTGCCTGGAGTTTTGGACTAGCGGGAGAGCTGGGCACAGATACGCAGTATTTT
-,TRBD2,TRBJ2-2,TRBV5-4,CASSLGTSGRTGELFF,TGTGCCAGCAGCTTGGGGACTAGCGGGAGGACCGGGGAGCTGTTTTTT
-,-,TRBJ2-6,TRBV11-3,CASSLSSGANVLTF,TGTGCCAGCAGCCTTAGCTCTGGGGCCAACGTCCTGACTTTC
-,-,TRBJ1-1,TRBV12-3/TRBV12-4,CASSLKRGTEAFF,TGTGCCAGCAGTTTGAAAAGGGGCACTGAAGCTTTCTTT
-,TRBD1,TRBJ1-1,TRBV19,CASSIRTGSYTEAFF,TGTGCCAGTAGTATAAGGACAGGGTCGTACACTGAAGCTTTCTTT
-,-,TRBJ2-7,TRBV29-1,CSVEDQGRTTGYEQYF,TGCAGCGTTGAAGATCAGGGAAGGACAACCGGGTACGAGCAGTACTTC
-,TRBD1,TRBJ1-2,TRBV11-2,CASSPGQGANYGYTF,TGTGCCAGCAGCCCAGGACAGGGGGCTAACTATGGCTACACCTTC